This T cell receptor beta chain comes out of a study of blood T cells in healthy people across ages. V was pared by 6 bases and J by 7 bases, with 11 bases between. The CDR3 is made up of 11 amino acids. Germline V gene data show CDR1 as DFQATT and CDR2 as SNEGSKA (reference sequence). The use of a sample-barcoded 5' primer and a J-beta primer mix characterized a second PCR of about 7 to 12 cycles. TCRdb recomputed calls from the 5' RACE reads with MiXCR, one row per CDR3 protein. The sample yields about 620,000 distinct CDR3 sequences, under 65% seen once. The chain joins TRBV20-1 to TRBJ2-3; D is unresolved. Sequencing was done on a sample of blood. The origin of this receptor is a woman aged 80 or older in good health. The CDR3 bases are TGCAGTGCCCCCGCTGGACATACGCAGTATTTT. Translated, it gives CSAPAGHTQYF.